This entry concerns a single T cell receptor (beta chain). What it binds is not known. Only in-frame clones appear in the TCRdb table, and some are missing; sequencing was by immunoSEQ multiplex PCR. The table includes around 130,000 clones, 80% to 90% detected once. No infections or other immune events were documented during collection. This sample is part of a study of identifying expanded T cells in peripheral blood. Study observations and caveats: Over about two and four weeks, about 17 and 20 clones changed, versus 1.2 between replicates. Clone count variance between roughly 2-week samples rose with total template count.

The CDR3 is 19 residues long. Sample: blood. This clonotype was obtained from a person aged 18 to 75 in good health. This chain joins TRBV1 and TRBJ2-7; the tabulated D call, TRBD2, remains unverified against the DNA. TRBV1 constitutes a pseudogene. CDR3 protein: CTSSQVPLAGGLTGWEQYF. CDR3 DNA sequence: TGCACCAGCAGCCAAGTTCCACTAGCGGGGGGCCTCACGGGGTGGGAGCAGTACTTC.